This T cell receptor beta chain was sequenced during a study of cytomegalovirus exposure and HLA in healthy donors. Broader study findings: Within an earlier analysis, most TCR beta V segments proved productive either about 90% or about 30% of the time.

All donors participated as healthy donors of bone marrow. This clone was detected only a few times. What it recognizes is unknown. PCR involved 60 Vbeta and 13 Jbeta primers. Generated by immunoSEQ multiplex PCR, the TCRdb table keeps only in-frame clones and is missing some. The table records 100,000 to 120,000 clones, about 69% of them present only once. The CDR3 sequence is 18 residues long. This clonotype was sampled from a man in his forties in good health and CMV-seronegative. Sequenced sample: PBMCs. The chain has TRBV21-1 and TRBJ1-1. TRBV21-1 is noted as a pseudogene. CDR3 sequence reads: CASSSRSVRRIKDTEAFF. CDR3 DNA: TGTGCCAGCAGCTCAAGATCGGTCAGGAGGATTAAGGACACTGAAGCTTTCTTT.